A single T cell receptor (beta chain) is shown here with its context. This sample was taken from a study of T cell changes during pregnancy in multiple sclerosis. The CDR3 has 15 residues. Germline CDR1 GTSNPN, CDR2 SVGIG (reference sequence). The V segment lost 1 base and the J segment 8 bases; nucleotides outside the gene matches: 10. Clones were sequenced by immunoSEQ multiplex PCR, and TCRdb holds only the in-frame ones, with some missing. The sample shows approximately 70,000 clones, more than 85% of them seen only once. The sample here was peripheral blood, taken in the first trimester of pregnancy. The clonotype was recovered from a female donor with multiple sclerosis, enrolled in a pregnancy study. The chain has TRBV30 and TRBJ1-4; TRBD1 agrees at 7 bases. The CDR3 bases are TGTGCCTGGAGTGGAGACAGGGCTGGTTTCGAAAAACTGTTTTTT. Its translation: CAWSGDRAGFEKLFF.